The following is a T cell receptor beta chain sequence with its context. These data belong to a study of blood T cell repertoires in COVID-19. Overall study context: Collection of acute and convalescent COVID-19 samples took place in the United States, Italy and Spain. PBMCs, B-cell-depleted T cells, or T cells were the source of the cDNA or gDNA that made up the material.

How the authors handled the data: Estimation of nucleated cell counts was performed using reference gene primer amplification. Clones were sequenced by immunoSEQ multiplex PCR, and TCRdb holds only the in-frame ones, with some missing. Clone size and the V and J calls come from that table; the DNA yielded D and trimming. Of fewer than 250,000 clones listed, more than 75% are singletons. The sequencing sample was made of peripheral blood. This clonotype was obtained from a human donor in a cohort sampled during active COVID-19.

The CDR3 sequence: CASSPPFSQAEAFF. As DNA, the CDR3 is TGTGCCAGCAGCCCACCTTTCTCTCAGGCTGAAGCTTTCTTT. J is TRBJ1-1 and V is TRBV6-6; D not certain. Germline V gene sequence: CDR1 MNHNY, CDR2 SVGAGI (reference sequence). Trimming pared 6 bases from V and 6 bases from J, leaving 17 bases between. The CDR3 covers 14 residues.